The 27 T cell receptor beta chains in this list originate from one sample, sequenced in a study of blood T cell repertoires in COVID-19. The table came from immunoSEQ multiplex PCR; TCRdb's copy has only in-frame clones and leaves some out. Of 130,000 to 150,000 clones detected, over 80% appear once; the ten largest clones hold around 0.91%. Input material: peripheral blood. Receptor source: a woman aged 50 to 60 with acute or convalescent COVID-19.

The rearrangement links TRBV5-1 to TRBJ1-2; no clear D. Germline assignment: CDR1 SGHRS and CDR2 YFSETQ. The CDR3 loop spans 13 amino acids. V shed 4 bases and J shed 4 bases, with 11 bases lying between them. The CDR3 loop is CASSTRRSYGYTF. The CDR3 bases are TGCGCCAGCAGCACCAGACGGAGCTATGGCTACACCTTC.

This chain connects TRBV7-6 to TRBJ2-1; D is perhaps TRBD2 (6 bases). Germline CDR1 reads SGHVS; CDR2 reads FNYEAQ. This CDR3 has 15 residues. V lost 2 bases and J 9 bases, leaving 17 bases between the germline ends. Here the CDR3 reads CASSLQTSQSTEQFF. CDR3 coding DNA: TGTGCCAGCAGCTTACAGACTAGTCAATCCACTGAGCAGTTCTTC.

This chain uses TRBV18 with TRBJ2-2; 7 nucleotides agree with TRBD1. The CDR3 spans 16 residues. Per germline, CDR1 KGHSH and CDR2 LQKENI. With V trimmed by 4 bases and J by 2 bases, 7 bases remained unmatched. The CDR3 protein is CASSLKGTVNTGELFF. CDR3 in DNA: TGTGCCAGCTCACTTAAAGGGACAGTTAACACCGGGGAGCTGTTTTTT.

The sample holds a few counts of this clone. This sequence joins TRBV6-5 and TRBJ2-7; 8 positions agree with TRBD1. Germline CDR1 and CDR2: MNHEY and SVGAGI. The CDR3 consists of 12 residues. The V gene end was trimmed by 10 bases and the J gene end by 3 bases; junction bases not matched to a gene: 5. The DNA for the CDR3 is TGTGCCACAGCAGGGGGCGGCTACGAGCAGTACTTC. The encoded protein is CATAGGGYEQYF.

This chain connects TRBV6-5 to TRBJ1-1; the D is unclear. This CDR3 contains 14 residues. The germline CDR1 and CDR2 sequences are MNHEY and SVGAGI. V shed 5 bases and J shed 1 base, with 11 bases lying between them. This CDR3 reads CASSPWASNTEAFF. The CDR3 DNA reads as TGTGCCAGCAGTCCCTGGGCATCGAACACTGAAGCTTTCTTT.

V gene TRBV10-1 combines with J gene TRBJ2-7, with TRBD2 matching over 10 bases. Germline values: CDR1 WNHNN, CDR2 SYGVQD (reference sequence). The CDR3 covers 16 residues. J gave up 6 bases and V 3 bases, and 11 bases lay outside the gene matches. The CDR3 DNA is TGCGCCAGCAGTGATAGTAGGGCTAGCGGGAGAATCGAGCAGTACTTC. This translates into CASSDSRASGRIEQYF.

The CDR3 sequence: CASSHWGGSNNEQFF. In DNA form, the CDR3 reads TGTGCCAGCAGCCATTGGGGGGGATCTAACAATGAGCAGTTCTTC. The chain couples TRBV11-3 to TRBJ2-1, with 7 bases lining up with TRBD2. V was clipped by 5 bases and J by 5 bases; unmatched bases: 9. CDR3 length: 15 amino acids. Germline V gives CDR1 SGHNT, CDR2 YENEEA.

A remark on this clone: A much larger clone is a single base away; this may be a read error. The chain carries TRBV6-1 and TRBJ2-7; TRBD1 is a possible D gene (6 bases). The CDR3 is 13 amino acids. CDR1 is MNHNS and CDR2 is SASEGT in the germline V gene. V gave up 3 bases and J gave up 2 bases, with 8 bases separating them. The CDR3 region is CASSDRGPYEQYF. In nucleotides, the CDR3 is TGTGCCAGCAGTGACAGGGGTCCCTACGAGCAGTACTTC.

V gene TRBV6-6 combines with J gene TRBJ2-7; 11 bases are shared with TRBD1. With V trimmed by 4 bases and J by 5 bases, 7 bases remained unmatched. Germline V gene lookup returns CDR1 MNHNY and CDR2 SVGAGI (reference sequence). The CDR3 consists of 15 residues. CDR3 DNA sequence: TGTGCCAGCAGTTCGCCGGGACAGGGGGACCACGAGCAGTACTTC. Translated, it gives CASSSPGQGDHEQYF.

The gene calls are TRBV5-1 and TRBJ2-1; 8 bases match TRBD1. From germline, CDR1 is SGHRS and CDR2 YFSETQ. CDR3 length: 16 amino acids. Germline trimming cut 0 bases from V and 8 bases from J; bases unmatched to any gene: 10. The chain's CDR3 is CASSLVPGGKVDEQFF. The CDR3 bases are TGCGCCAGCAGCTTGGTCCCAGGGGGCAAAGTAGATGAGCAGTTCTTC.

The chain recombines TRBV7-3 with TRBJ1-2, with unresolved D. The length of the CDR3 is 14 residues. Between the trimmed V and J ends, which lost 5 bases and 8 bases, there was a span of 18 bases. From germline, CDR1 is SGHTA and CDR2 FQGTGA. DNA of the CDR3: TGTGCCAGCAGCGCAGGACTGGGATCGGAGGGCTACACCTTC. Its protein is CASSAGLGSEGYTF. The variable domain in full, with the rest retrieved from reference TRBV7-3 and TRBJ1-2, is GAGVSQTPSNKVTEKGKYVELRCDPISGHTALYWYRQSLGQGPEFLIYFQGTGAADDSGLPNDRFFAVRPEGSVSTLKIQRTERGDSAVYLCASSAGLGSEGYTFGSGTRLTVV.

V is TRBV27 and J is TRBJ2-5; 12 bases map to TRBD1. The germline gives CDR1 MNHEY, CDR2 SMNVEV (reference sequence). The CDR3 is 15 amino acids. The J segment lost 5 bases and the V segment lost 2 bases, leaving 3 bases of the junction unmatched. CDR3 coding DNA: TGTGCCAGCAGTTTAGGGACAGGGGGCATCGAGACCCAGTACTTC. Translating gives CASSLGTGGIETQYF.

The CDR3, as DNA: TGTGCCAGCAGCGTAGCTGGAGCAGGGGGCCCGGGTGGCTACACCTTC. The encoded protein is CASSVAGAGGPGGYTF. This chain links TRBV9 with TRBJ1-2; TRBD1 matches 8 bases. The germline V gene encodes CDR1 SGDLS and CDR2 YYNGEE. Germline trimming cut 0 bases from V and 7 bases from J; bases unmatched to any gene: 11. The CDR3 totals 16 residues.

CDR3 residues: CAWSVQGASGSGGYTF. The CDR3 bases are TGTGCCTGGAGTGTACAAGGGGCCTCAGGTAGTGGGGGCTACACCTTC. V and J are TRBV30 and TRBJ1-2, with a tentative D call TRBD1 (5 bases). Per germline, CDR1 GTSNPN and CDR2 SVGIG (reference sequence). The length of the CDR3 is 16 residues. Trimming stripped 0 bases from V and 8 bases from J, with 22 bases between.

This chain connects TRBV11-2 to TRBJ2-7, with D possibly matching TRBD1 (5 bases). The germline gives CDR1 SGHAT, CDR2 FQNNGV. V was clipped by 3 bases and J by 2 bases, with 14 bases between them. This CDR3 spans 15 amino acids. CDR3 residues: CASSFSAGPPYEQYF. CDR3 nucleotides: TGTGCCAGCAGCTTTTCGGCAGGGCCCCCCTACGAGCAGTACTTC.

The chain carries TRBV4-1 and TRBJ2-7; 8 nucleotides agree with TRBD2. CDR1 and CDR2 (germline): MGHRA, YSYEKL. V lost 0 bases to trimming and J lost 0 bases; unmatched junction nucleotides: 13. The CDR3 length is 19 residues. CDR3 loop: CASSQDRGGGSGASYEQYF. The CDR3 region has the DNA TGCGCCAGCAGCCAAGATCGAGGAGGAGGTAGCGGGGCCTCCTACGAGCAGTACTTC.

This CDR3 is CASSLNEKLFF. CDR3 nucleotides: TGTGCCAGCAGCCTTAATGAAAAACTGTTTTTT. The rearrangement links TRBV25-1 to TRBJ1-4; D call uncertain. CDR3 size: 11 residues. V shed 6 bases and J shed 4 bases, with 3 bases lying between them. In germline, CDR1 is MGHDK, CDR2 SYGVNS.

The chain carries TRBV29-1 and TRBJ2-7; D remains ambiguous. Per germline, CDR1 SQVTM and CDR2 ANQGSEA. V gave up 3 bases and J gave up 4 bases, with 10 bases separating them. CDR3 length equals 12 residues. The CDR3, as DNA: TGCAGCGTTGACACAGAAGGATACGAGCAGTACTTC. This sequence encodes CSVDTEGYEQYF.

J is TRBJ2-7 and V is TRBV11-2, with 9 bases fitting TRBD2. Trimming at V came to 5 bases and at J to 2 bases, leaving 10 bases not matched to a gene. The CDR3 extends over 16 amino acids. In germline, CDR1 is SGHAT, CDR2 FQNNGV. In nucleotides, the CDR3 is TGTGCCAGCAGCGTCTCCCGACTAGCGGCCACCTACGAGCAGTACTTC. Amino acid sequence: CASSVSRLAATYEQYF.

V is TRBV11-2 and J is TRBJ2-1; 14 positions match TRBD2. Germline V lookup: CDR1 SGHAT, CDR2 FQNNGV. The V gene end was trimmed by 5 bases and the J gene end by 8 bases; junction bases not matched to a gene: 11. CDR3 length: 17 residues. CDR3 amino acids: CASSPGTSGSVHHEQFF. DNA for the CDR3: TGTGCCAGCAGCCCCGGGACTAGCGGGAGTGTACACCATGAGCAGTTCTTC.

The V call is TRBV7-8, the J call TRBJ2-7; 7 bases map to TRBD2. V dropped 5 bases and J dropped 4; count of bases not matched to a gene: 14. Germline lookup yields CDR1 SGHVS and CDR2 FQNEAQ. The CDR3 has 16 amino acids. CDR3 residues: CASSVWGSGIVYEQYF. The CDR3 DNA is TGTGCCAGCAGCGTTTGGGGAAGCGGGATAGTATACGAGCAGTACTTC.

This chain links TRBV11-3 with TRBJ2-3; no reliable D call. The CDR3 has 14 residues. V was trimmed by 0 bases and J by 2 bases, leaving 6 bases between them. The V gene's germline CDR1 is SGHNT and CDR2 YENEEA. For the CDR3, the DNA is TGTGCCAGCAGCTTAGACAGATACACAGATACGCAGTATTTT. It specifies CASSLDRYTDTQYF.

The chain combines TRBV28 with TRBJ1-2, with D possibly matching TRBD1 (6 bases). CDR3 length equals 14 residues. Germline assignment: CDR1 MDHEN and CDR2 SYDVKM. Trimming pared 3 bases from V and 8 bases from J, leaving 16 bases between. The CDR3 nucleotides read TGTGCCAGCAGTTTGTACGGGACACCCGCGGGCTACACCTTC. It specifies CASSLYGTPAGYTF.

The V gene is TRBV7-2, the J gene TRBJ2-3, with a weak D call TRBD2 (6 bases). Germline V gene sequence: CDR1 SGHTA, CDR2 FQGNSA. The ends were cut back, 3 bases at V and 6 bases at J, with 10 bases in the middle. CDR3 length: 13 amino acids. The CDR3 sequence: CASSLGGWDTQYF. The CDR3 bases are TGTGCCAGCAGCTTGGGGGGTTGGGATACGCAGTATTTT.

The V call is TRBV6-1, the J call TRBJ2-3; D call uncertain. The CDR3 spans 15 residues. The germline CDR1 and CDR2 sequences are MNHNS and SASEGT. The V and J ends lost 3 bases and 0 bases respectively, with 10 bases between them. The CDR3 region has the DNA TGTGCCAGCAGTGACCCGGCGGCTAGCACAGATACGCAGTATTTT. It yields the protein CASSDPAASTDTQYF.

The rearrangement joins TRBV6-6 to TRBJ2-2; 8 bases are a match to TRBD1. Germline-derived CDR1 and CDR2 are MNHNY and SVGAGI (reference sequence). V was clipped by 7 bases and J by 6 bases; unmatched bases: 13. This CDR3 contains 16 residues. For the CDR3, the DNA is TGTGCCAGCATTTCTTACCGGACAGGGCTGGCCGGGGAGCTGTTTTTT. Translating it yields CASISYRTGLAGELFF.

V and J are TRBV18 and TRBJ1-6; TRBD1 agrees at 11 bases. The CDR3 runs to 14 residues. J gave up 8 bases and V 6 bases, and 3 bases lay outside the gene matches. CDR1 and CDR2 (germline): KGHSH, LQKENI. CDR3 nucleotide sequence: TGTGCCAGCTCGCCGGGACAGGGGGATTCACCCCTCCACTTT. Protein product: CASSPGQGDSPLHF.